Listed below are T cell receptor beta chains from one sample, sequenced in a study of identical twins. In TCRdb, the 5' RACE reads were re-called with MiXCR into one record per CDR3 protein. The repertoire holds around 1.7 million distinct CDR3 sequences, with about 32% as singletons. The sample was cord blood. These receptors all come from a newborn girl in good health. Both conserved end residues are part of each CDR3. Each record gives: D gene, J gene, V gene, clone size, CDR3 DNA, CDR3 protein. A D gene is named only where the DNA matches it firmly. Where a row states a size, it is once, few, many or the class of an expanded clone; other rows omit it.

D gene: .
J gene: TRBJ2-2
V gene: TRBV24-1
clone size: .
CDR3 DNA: TGTGCCACCTTGTCGGACGCCGGGGAGCTGTTTTTT
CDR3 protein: CATLSDAGELFF

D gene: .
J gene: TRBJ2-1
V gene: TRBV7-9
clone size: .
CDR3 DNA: TGTGCCAGCAGCCCGACTGGGACACCCTACAATGAGCAGTTCTTC
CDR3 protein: CASSPTGTPYNEQFF

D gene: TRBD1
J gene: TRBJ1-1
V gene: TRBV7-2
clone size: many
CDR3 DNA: TGTGCCAGCAGCCCACGACAGGGAGCGAACACTGAAGCTTTCTTT
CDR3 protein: CASSPRQGANTEAFF

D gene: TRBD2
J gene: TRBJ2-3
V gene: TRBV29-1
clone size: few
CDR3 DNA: TGCAGCGTTGTTGTGGTAGCGGGAGTCACCACAGATACGCAGTATTTT
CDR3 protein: CSVVVVAGVTTDTQYF

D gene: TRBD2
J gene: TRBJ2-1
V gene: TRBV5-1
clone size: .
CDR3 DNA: TGCGTCAGCAGCTTGGAACTAGCGGGACCAAATGAGCAGTTCTTC
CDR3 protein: CVSSLELAGPNEQFF

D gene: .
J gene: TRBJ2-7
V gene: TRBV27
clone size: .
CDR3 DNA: TGTGCCAGCGGCCGACGTGAATTAAGCCTCGAGCAGTACTTC
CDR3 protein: CASGRRELSLEQYF

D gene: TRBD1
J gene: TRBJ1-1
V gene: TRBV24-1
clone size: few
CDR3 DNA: TGTGCCACCAGTGCGGGACAGGGAGTACGAGGAACTGAAGCTTTCTTT
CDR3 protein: CATSAGQGVRGTEAFF

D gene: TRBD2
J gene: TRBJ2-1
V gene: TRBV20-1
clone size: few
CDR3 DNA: TGCAGTGCTAGCGGGGGGGCGGGGTACAATGAGCAGTTCTTC
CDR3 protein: CSASGGAGYNEQFF

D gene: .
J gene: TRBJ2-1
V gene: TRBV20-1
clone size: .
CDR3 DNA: TGCAGTGCTAGTGATAGGCTAGTAATCAGTGAGCAGTTCTTC
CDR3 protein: CSASDRLVISEQFF

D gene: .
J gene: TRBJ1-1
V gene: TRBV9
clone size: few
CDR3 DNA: TGTGCCAGCAGCGTAGCTACAGGGAACACTGAAGCTTTCTTT
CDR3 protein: CASSVATGNTEAFF

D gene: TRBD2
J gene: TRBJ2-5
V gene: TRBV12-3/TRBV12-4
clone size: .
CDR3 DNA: TGTGCCAGCAGTTGGGAGCGGGAGGCGGAAGAGACCCAGTACTTC
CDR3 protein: CASSWEREAEETQYF

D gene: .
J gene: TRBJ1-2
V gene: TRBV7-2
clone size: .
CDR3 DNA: TGTGCCAGCAGCGCCGACTTGGGGCGCGGCTACACCTTC
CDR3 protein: CASSADLGRGYTF

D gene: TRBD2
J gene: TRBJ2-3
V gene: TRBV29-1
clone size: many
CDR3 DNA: TGCAGCGTTGATCCGGGGGGGACAGATACGCAGTATTTT
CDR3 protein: CSVDPGGTDTQYF

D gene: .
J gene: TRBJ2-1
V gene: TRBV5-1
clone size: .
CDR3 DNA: TGCGCCAGCAGCTTGGTAGCGTCGAGCTCCTACAATGAGCAGTTCTTC
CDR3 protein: CASSLVASSSYNEQFF

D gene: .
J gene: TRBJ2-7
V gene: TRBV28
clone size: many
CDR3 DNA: TGTGCCAGCAGTTTTATGTACGAGCAGTACTTC
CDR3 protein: CASSFMYEQYF

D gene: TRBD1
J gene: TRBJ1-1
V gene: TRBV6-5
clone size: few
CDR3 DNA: TGTGCCAGCAGTTACCCGATCCCGACAGGGGCCTTTTTAGTTGCCACTGAAGCTTTCTTT
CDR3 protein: CASSYPIPTGAFLVATEAFF

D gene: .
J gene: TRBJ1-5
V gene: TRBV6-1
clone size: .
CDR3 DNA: TGTGCCAGCAGTGAACGCCAGATCCATCAGCCCCAGCATTTT
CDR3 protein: CASSERQIHQPQHF

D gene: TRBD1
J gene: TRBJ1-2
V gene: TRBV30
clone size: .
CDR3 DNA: TGTGCCTGGAGTGCCGGGACAGGGGGTGGCTACACCTTC
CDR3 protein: CAWSAGTGGGYTF

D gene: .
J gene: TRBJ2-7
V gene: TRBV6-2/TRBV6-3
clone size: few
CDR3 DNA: TGTGCCAGCAGTTACTCGACTCCTTACGAGCAGTACTTC
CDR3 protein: CASSYSTPYEQYF

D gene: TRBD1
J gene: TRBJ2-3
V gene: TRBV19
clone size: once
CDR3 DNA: TGTGCCAGTAGTATATCCCTAACCGGGACAGGGGCCACTACAGATACGCAGTCTTTT
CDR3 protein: CASSISLTGTGATTDTQSF

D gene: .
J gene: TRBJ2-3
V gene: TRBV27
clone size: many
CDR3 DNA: TGTGCCAGCAGTTTATGGGTCACAGATACGCAGTATTTT
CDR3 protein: CASSLWVTDTQYF

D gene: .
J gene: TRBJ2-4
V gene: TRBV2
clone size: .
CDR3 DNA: TGTGCCGGCAGGTTGGGGAACATTCAGTACTTC
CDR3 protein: CAGRLGNIQYF

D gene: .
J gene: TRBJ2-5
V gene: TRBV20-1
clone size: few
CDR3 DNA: TGCAGTGCTACCAGACGGCGGGGCAAAGAGACCCAGTACTTC
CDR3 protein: CSATRRRGKETQYF

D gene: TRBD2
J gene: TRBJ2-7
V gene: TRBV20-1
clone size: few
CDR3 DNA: TGCAGTGCTAGAGATCCCGGCAGCGGGAGTTCGTCCTACGAGCAGTACTTC
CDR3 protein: CSARDPGSGSSSYEQYF

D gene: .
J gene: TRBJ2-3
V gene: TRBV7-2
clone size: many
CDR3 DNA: TGTGCCAGCAGCTTACGAGCGATCACAGATACGCAGTATTTT
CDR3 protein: CASSLRAITDTQYF